This T cell receptor beta chain was recovered during a study of a mutant IDH1 vaccine in newly diagnosed glioma. Across the study: Vaccines began 4-6 weeks after radiotherapy alone, or with temozolomide cycles. Therapy received beforehand was radiotherapy, temozolomide, or both, with most patients given both.

This clone was recorded only once. The target antigen is unknown. Time point given: week 11, during vaccination. Topical imiquimod was applied with each vaccine dose, which held 300 ug of mutant IDH1 20-mer peptide. Those who donated had recent WHO grade 3 or 4 IDH1-mutant, ATRX-lost astrocytomas. Study conclusions and caveats: The authors found pseudoprogression apparently unrelated to changes in top peripheral T cell clonotypes.

TCRdb's table, derived via immunoSEQ multiplex PCR, lists solely in-frame clones and lacks some. The table shows around 66,000 clones, with approximately 80% occurring only once. Here the sequenced sample was PBMCs, taken from a glioma patient whose treatment included an IDH1 peptide vaccine. The sequence was collected from a man aged 50 to 60 with glioma.

CDR3 coding DNA: TGTGCCAGCACCCAAGGGAGTGGGTATGGCTACACCTTC. Translation gives CASTQGSGYGYTF. The V call is TRBV11-2, the J call TRBJ1-2; D not resolved. Trimming stripped 7 bases from V and 5 bases from J, with 14 bases between. Germline V CDR1 and CDR2: SGHAT, FQNNGV. The CDR3 covers 13 residues.